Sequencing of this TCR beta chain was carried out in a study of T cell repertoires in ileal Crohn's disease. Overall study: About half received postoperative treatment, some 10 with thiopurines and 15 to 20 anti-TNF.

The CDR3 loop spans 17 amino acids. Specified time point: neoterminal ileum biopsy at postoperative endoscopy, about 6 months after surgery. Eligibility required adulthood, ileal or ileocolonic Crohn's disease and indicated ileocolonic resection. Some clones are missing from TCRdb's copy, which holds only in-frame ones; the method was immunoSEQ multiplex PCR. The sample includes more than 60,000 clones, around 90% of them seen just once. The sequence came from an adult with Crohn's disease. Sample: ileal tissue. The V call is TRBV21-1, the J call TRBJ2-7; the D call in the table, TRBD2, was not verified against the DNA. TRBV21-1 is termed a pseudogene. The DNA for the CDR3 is TGTGCCAGCAGCAAATATGCTAAGGCGGGAGGTTCCTACGAGCAGTACTTC. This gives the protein CASSKYAKAGGSYEQYF.